The T cell receptor (beta chain) described here comes from a study of beta chain features in type 1 diabetes. Study outcomes and limitations: Moderately but significantly shorter TCRB CDR3s were found in Type 1 diabetes patients in all four CD4+ subsets.

Notes on this clone: What it binds is not known.

The CDR3 runs to 16 residues. Germline assignment: CDR1 SGHNT and CDR2 YYREEE (reference sequence). V was pared by 0 bases and J by 1 base, with 5 bases of the junction left unmatched. Expressed TCRB transcripts were sequenced because the isolated RNA had all been reverse transcribed beforehand. The data were produced by immunoSEQ multiplex PCR, yet TCRdb's version contains in-frame clones alone and is incomplete. The table includes 300,000 to 400,000 clones, roughly 9% detected once. Sequencing was performed on central memory CD4+ T cells from blood. The origin of this receptor is a young man with type 1 diabetes. This rearrangement joins TRBV5-4 to TRBJ2-5, with TRBD1 matching 8 bases. CDR3: CASSLVSGGFQETQYF. The CDR3 region has the DNA TGTGCCAGCAGCTTGGTGTCAGGGGGCTTCCAAGAGACCCAGTACTTC.